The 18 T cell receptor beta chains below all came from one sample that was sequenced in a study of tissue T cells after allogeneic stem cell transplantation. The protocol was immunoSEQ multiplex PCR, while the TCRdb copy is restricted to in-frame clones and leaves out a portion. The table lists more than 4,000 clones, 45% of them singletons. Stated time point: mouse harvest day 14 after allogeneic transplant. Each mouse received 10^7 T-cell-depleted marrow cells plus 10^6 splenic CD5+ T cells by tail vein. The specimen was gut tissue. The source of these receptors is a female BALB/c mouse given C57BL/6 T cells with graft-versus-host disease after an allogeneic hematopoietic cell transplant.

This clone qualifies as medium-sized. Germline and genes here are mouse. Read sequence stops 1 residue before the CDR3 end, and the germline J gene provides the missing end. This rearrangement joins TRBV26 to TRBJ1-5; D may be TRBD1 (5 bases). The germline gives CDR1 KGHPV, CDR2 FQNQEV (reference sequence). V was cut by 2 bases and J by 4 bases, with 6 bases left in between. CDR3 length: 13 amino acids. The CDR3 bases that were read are TGTGCCAGCAGTCTGGGACATAACCAGGCTCCGCTT. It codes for CASSLGHNQAPL. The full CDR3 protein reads CASSLGHNQAPLF.

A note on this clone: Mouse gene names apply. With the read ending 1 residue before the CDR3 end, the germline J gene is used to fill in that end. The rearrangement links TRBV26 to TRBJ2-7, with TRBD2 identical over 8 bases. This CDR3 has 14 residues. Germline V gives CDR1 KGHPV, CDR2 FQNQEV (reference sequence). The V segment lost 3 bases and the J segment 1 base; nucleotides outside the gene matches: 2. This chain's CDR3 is CASSLYWGSYEQYF. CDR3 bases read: TGTGCCAGCAGTCTCTACTGGGGGTCCTATGAACAGTAC.

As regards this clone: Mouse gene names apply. The CDR3 spells CASSLRQEVFF. Partial CDR3 DNA: TGTGCCAGCAGTCTGAGGCAGGAAGTCTTC. V usage is TRBV26 and J usage is TRBJ1-1; D call uncertain. The read halts 1 residue ahead of the CDR3 end, with the missing end drawn from the germline J gene. The CDR3 covers 11 residues. CDR1 KGHPV and CDR2 FQNQEV come from the germline V gene (reference sequence). V was pared by 2 bases and J by 8 bases, with 6 bases between.

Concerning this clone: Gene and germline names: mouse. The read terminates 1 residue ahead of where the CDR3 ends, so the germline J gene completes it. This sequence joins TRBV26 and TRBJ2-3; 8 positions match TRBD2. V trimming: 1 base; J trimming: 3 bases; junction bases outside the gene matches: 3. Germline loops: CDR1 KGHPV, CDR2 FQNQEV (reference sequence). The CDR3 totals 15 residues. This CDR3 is CASSLWGGGAETLYF. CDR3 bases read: TGTGCCAGCAGTCTGTGGGGGGGCGGGGCAGAAACGCTGTAT.

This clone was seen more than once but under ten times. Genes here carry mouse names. The CDR3 loop is CASSLWTGGNSDYTF. The covered CDR3 bases are TGTGCCAGCAGTCTGTGGACAGGGGGGAACTCCGACTACACC. V gene TRBV26 combines with J gene TRBJ1-2, with TRBD1 matching over 10 bases. The read ends 1 residue early relative to the CDR3; the germline J gene fills the gap. The CDR3 spans 15 residues. Trimming at V came to 1 base and at J to 2 bases, leaving 1 base not matched to a gene. From germline, CDR1 is KGHPV and CDR2 FQNQEV (reference sequence).

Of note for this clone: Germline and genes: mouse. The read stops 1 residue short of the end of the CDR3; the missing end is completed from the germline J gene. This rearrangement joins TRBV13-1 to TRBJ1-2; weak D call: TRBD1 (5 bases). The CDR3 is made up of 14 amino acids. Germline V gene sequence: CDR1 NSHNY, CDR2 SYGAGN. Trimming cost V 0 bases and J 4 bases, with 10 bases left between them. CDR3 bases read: TGTGCCAGCAGTGATGAGGGGCAGAGCTCCGACTACACC. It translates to CASSDEGQSSDYT. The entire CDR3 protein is CASSDEGQSSDYTF.

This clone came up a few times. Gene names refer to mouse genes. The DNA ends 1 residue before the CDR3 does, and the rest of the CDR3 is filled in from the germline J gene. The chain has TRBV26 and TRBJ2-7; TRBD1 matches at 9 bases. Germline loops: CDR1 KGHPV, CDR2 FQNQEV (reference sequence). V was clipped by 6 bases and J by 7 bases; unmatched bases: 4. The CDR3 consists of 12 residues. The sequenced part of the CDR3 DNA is TGTGCCAGCAGACAGGGGGCGGGGGAACAGTAC. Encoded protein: CASRQGAGEQY. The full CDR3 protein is CASRQGAGEQYF. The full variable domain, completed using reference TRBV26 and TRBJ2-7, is NSKVIQTPRYLVKGQGQKAKMRCIPEKGHPVVFWYQQNKNNEFKFLINFQNQEVLQQIDMTEKRFSAECPSNSPCSLEIQSSEAGDSALYLCASRQGAGEQYFGPGTRLTVL.

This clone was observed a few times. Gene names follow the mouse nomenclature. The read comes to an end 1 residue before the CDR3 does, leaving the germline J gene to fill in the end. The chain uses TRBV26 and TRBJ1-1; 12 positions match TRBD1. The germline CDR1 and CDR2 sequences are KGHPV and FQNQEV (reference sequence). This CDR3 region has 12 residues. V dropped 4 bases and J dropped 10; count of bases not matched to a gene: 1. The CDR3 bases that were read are TGTGCCAGCAGTCCGGGACAGGGGGCAGTCTTC. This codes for CASSPGQGAVF. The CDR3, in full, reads CASSPGQGAVFF.

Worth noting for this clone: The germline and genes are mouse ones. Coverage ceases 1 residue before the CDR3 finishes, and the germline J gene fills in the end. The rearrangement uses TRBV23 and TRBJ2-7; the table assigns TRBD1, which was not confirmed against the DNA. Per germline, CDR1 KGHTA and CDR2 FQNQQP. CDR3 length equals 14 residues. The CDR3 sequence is CSSSQTGGSYEQYF. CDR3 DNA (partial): TGCTCCAGCAGTCAAACAGGGGGCTCCTATGAACAGTAC.

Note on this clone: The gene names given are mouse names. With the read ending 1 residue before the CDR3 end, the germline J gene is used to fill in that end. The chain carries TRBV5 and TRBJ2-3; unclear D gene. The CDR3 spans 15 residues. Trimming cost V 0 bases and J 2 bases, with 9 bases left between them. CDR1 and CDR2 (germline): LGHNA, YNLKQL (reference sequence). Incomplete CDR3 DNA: TGTGCCAGCAGCCAAGATCTCGGAAATGCAGAAACGCTGTAT. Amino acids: CASSQDLGNAETLY. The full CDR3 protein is CASSQDLGNAETLYF.

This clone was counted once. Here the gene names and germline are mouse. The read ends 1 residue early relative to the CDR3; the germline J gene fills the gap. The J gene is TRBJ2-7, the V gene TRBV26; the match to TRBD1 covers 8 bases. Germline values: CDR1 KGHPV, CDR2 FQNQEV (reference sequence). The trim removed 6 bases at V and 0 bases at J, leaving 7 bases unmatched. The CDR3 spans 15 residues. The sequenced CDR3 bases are TGTGCCAGCAGCTTAGACAGGGGCCCCTCCTATGAACAGTAC. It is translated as CASSLDRGPSYEQY. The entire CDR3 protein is CASSLDRGPSYEQYF. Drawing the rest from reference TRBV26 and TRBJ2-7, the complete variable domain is NSKVIQTPRYLVKGQGQKAKMRCIPEKGHPVVFWYQQNKNNEFKFLINFQNQEVLQQIDMTEKRFSAECPSNSPCSLEIQSSEAGDSALYLCASSLDRGPSYEQYFGPGTRLTVL.

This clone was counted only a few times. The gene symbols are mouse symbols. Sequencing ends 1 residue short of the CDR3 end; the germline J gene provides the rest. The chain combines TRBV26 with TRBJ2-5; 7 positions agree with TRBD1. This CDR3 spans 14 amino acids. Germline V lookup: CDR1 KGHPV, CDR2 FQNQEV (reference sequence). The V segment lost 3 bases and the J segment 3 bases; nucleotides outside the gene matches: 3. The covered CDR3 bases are TGTGCCAGCAGTCTACCGGGACAGCAAGACACCCAGTAC. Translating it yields CASSLPGQQDTQY. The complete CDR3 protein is CASSLPGQQDTQYF. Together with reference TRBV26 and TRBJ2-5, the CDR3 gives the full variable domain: NSKVIQTPRYLVKGQGQKAKMRCIPEKGHPVVFWYQQNKNNEFKFLINFQNQEVLQQIDMTEKRFSAECPSNSPCSLEIQSSEAGDSALYLCASSLPGQQDTQYFGPGTRLLVL.

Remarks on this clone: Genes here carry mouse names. The covered CDR3 bases are TGTGCCAGCAGCCAACCGGGACTGGGGGTTTTTGCTGAGCAGTTC. The encoded protein is CASSQPGLGVFAEQF. The entire CDR3 reads CASSQPGLGVFAEQFF. V and J are TRBV5 and TRBJ2-1; 11 bases fit TRBD2. Coverage ceases 1 residue before the CDR3 finishes, and the germline J gene fills in the end. This CDR3 has 16 residues. Germline V CDR1 and CDR2: LGHNA, YNLKQL (reference sequence). After removal of 2 bases from V and 6 bases from J, the junction contained 6 bases not matched to a gene.

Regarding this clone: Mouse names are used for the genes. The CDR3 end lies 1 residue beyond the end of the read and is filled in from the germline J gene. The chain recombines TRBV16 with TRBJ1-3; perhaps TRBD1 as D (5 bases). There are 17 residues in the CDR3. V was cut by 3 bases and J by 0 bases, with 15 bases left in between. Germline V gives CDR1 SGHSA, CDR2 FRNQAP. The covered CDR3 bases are TGTGCAAGCAGCTTTTCCGACAGCCTAAATTCTGGAAATACGCTCTAT. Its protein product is CASSFSDSLNSGNTLY. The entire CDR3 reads CASSFSDSLNSGNTLYF. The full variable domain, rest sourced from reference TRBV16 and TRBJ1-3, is NAGVIQTPRHKVTGKGQEATLWCEPISGHSAVFWYRQTIVQGLEFLTYFRNQAPIDDSGMPKERFSAQMPNQSHSTLKIQSTQPQDSAVYLCASSFSDSLNSGNTLYFGEGSRLIVV.

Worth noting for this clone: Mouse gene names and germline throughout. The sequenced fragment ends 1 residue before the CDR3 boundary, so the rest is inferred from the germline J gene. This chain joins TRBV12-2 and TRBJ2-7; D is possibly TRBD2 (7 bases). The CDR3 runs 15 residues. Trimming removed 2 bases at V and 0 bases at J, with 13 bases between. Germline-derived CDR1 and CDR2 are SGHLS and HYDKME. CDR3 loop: CASSREGGVSYEQYF. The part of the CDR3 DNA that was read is TGTGCCAGCTCTCGGGAGGGGGGGGTCTCCTATGAACAGTAC.

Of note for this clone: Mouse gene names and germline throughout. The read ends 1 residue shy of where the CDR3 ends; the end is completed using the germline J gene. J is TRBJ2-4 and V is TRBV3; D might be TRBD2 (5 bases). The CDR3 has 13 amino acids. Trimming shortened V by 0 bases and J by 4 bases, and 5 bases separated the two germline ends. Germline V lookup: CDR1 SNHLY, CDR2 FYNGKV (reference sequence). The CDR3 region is CASSLAGENTLYF. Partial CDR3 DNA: TGTGCCAGCAGCTTAGCTGGGGAAAACACCTTGTAC.

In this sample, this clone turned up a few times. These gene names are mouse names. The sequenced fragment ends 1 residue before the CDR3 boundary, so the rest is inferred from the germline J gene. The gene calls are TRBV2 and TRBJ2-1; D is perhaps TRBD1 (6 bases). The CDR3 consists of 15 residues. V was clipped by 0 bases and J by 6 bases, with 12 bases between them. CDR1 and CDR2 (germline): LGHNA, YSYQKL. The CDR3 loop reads CASSQEWARGAEQFF. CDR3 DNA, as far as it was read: TGTGCCAGCAGCCAAGAATGGGCCAGGGGTGCTGAGCAGTTC.

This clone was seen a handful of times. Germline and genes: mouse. The CDR3 region is CASSLQGYEQYF. The covered CDR3 bases are TGTGCCAGCAGCTTACAGGGATATGAACAGTAC. This rearrangement joins TRBV4 to TRBJ2-7; a weak D match, TRBD1 (6 bases). The read gets to within 1 residue of the CDR3 end, and the germline J gene fills in the rest. The CDR3 covers 12 residues. CDR1 and CDR2 from the germline V gene are LGHDT and YNNKQL (reference sequence). Trimming cost V 4 bases and J 4 bases, with 8 bases left between them.